This T cell receptor beta chain was found in a study of blood T cell repertoires in COVID-19. The overall study: COVID-19 samples, acute and convalescent, were from the United States, Italy and Spain. In each case, the material was cDNA or gDNA derived from T cells, B-cell-depleted T cells, or PBMCs.

There are 16 residues in the CDR3. Germline trimming cut 4 bases from V and 2 bases from J; bases unmatched to any gene: 9. Per the germline V gene, CDR1 is SGHRS and CDR2 is YFSETQ. Repertoires were generated with immunoSEQ multiplex PCR, while TCRdb's copy carries only in-frame clones and drops some. Of 200,000 or so clones in the sample, roughly 90% were seen once. The clonotype comes from a woman between 18 and 30 years old who had recovered from COVID-19. Sequences were obtained from PBMCs or T cells enriched from blood (not recorded which). The V and J genes are TRBV5-1 and TRBJ1-3, with TRBD1 matching over 7 bases. This CDR3 reads CASSLGQEIAGNTIYF. CDR3 nucleotide sequence: TGCGCCAGCAGCCTCGGACAGGAGATAGCTGGAAACACCATATATTTT.